This T cell receptor (beta chain) was recorded in a study of PD-1 blockade in classical Hodgkin lymphoma. Turning to the study itself: Patients were given intravenous nivolumab, 3 mg/kg, every 2 weeks. Notes on the study in general: Baseline diversity in complete responders resembled that of newly diagnosed patients. Diminished baseline TCR diversity has been reported in newly diagnosed patients relative to healthy donors.

All the patients suffered relapse after autologous stem cell transplantation, and brentuximab vedotin exposure differed. Assay used: immunoSEQ multiplex PCR; TCRdb lists only in-frame clones, some missing. Here the sample spans about 13,000 clones, about 91% being singletons. Turning to this clone: The antigen is not known.

CDR3 length equals 12 residues. Between the trimmed V and J ends, which lost 0 bases and 5 bases, there was a span of 5 bases. CDR1 is SGHDT, CDR2 YYEEEE, per germline. The genes are TRBV5-6 and TRBJ1-2; D remains unclear. The sequencing here drew on peripheral blood mononuclear cells (PBMCs), taken at baseline. The sequence came from a human donor with classical Hodgkin lymphoma. The CDR3 region has the DNA TGTGCCAGCAGCTTGGGGGATTATGGCTACACCTTC. This codes for CASSLGDYGYTF. The variable domain in full, completed from reference TRBV5-6 and TRBJ1-2, reads DAGVTQSPTHLIKTRGQQVTLRCSPKSGHDTVSWYQQALGQGPQFIFQYYEEEERQRGNFPDRFSGHQFPNYSSELNVNALLLGDSALYLCASSLGDYGYTFGSGTRLTVV.